This T cell receptor (beta chain) was sequenced during a study of monozygotic twins with inflammatory bowel disease. Germline V gives CDR1 DFQATT, CDR2 SNEGSKA (reference sequence). CDR3 length: 13 amino acids. TCRdb derives one entry per CDR3 protein from the 5' RACE reads, leaving out DNA. Its table lists about 210,000 distinct CDR3 sequences. The source material was blood. This sequence joins TRBV20-1 and TRBJ2-6; without DNA, the TCRdb call of TRBD1 cannot be checked. The TCR sequence derives from a human donor with ulcerative colitis or Crohn's disease, or a healthy co-twin of an affected twin (not recorded which). The CDR3 loop is CSASRGGANVLTF.